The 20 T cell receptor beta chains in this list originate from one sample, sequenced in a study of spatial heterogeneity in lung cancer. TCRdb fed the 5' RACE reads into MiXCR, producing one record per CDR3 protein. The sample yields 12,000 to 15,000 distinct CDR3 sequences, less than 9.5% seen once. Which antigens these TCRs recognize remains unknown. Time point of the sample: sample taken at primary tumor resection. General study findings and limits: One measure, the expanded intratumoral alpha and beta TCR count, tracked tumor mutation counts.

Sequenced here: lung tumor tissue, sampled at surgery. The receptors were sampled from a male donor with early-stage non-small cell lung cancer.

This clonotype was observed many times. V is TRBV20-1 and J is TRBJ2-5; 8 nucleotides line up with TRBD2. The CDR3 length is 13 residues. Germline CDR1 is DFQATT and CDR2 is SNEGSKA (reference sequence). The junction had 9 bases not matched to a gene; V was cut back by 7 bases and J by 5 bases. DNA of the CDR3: TGCAGTGTGTCCGGGAGGGCCGGTGAGACCCAGTACTTC. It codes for CSVSGRAGETQYF.

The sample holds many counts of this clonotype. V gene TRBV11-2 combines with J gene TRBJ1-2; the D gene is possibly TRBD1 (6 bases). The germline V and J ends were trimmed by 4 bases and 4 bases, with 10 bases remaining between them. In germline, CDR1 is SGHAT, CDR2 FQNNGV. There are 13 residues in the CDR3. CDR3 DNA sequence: TGTGCCAGCAGCTCCACAGGGTCCTATGGCTACACCTTC. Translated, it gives CASSSTGSYGYTF.

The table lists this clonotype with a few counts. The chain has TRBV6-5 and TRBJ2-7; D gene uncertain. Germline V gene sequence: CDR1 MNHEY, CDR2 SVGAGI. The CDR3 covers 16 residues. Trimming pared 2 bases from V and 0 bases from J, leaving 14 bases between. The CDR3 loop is CASSYGRAESSYEQYF. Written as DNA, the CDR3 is TGTGCCAGCAGTTACGGTCGAGCCGAGAGCTCCTACGAGCAGTACTTC.

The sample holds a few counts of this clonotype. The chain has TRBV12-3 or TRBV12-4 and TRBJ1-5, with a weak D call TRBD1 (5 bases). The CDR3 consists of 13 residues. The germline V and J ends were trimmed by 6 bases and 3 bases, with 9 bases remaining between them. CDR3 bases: TGTGCCAGCAGAAGGGGATTCAATCAGCCCCAGCATTTT. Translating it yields CASRRGFNQPQHF.

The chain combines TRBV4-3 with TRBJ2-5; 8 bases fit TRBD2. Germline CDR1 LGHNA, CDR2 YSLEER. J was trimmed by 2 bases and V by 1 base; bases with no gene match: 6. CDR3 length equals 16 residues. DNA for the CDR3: TGCGCCAGCAGCCAAGGCTCAAGCGGGAGTCAAGAGACCCAGTACTTC. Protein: CASSQGSSGSQETQYF.

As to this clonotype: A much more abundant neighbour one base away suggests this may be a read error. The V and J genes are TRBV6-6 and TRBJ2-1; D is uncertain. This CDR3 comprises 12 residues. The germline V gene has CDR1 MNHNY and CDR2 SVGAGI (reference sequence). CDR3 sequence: CASSYLYNKQFF. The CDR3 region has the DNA TGTGCCAGCAGTTACCTTTACAATAAGCAGTTCTTC.

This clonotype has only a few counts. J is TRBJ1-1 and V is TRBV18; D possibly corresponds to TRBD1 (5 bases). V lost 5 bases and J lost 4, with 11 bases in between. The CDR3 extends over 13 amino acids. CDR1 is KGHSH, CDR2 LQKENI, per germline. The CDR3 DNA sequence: TGTGCCAGCTCAGCAGGGTCACCCACTGAAGCTTTCTTT. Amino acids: CASSAGSPTEAFF. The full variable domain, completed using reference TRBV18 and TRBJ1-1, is NAGVMQNPRHLVRRRGQEARLRCSPMKGHSHVYWYRQLPEEGLKFMVYLQKENIIDESGMPKERFSAEFPKEGPSILRIQQVVRGDSAAYFCASSAGSPTEAFFGQGTRLTVV.

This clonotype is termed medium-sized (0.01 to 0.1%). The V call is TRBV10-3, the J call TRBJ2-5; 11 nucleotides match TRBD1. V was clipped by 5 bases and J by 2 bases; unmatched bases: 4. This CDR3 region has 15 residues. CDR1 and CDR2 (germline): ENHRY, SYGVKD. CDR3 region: CAISPRDRGQETQYF. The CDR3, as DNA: TGTGCCATCAGTCCCCGGGACAGGGGGCAAGAGACCCAGTACTTC.

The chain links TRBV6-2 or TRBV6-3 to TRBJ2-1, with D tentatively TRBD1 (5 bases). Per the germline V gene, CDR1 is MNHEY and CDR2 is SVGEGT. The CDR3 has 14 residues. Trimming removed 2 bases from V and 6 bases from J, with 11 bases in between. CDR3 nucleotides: TGTGCCAGCAGTTACGCAGGGTTGAGCAATGAGCAGTTCTTC. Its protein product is CASSYAGLSNEQFF.

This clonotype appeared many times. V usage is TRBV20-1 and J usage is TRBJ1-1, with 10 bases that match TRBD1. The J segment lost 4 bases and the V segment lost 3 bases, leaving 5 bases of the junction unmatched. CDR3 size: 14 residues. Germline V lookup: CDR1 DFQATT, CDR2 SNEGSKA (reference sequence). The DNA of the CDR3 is TGCAGTGCTAGCTCATGGACAGGGGGCACTGAAGCTTTCTTT. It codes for CSASSWTGGTEAFF.

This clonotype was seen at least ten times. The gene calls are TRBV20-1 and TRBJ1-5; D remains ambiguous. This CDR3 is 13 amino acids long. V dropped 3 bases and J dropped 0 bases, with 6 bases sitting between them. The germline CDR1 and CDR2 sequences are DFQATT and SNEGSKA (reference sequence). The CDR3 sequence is CSASEDSNQPQHF. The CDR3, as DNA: TGCAGTGCTAGTGAGGATAGCAATCAGCCCCAGCATTTT.

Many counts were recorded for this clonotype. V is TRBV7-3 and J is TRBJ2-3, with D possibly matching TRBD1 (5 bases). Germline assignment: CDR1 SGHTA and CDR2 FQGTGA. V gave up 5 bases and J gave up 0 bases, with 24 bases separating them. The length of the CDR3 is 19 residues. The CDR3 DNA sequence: TGTGCCAGCAGCCACATCCCCAGGGCCGGGCCTAGTAGCACAGATACGCAGTATTTT. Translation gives CASSHIPRAGPSSTDTQYF.

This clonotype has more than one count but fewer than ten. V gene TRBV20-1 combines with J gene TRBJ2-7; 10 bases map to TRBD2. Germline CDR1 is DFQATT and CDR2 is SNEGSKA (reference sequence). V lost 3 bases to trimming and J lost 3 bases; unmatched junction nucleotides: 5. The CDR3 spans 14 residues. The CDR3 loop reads CSARGGLADYEQYV. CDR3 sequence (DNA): TGCAGTGCTAGGGGTGGACTAGCGGACTACGAGCAGTACGTC.

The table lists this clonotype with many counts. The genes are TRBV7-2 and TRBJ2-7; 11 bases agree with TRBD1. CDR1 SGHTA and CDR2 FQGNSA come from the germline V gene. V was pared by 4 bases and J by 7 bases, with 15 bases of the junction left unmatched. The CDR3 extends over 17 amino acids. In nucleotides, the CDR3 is TGTGCCAGCAGCTCCCCGGGACAGGGGGAGTTCCGGGGGGAGCAGTACTTC. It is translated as CASSSPGQGEFRGEQYF.

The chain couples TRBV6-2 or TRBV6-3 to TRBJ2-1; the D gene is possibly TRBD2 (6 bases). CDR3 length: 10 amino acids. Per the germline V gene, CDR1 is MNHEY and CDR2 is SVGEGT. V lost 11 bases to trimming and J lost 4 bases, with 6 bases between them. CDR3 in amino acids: CAGGYNEQFF. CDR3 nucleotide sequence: TGTGCCGGGGGGTACAATGAGCAGTTCTTC.

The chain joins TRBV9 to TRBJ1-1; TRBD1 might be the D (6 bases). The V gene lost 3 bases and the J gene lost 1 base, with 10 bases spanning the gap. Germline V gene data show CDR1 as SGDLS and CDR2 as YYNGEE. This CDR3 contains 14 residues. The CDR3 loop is CASSEGGRNTEAFF. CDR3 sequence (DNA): TGTGCCAGCAGCGAAGGGGGTCGGAACACTGAAGCTTTCTTT.

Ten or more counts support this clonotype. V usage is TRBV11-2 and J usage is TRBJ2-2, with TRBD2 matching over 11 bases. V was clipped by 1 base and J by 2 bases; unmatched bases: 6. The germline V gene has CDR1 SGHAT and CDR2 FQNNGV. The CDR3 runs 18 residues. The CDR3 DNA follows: TGTGCCAGCAGCTTAGGACTAGCGGGACTGATAAACACCGGGGAGCTGTTTTTT. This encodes CASSLGLAGLINTGELFF.

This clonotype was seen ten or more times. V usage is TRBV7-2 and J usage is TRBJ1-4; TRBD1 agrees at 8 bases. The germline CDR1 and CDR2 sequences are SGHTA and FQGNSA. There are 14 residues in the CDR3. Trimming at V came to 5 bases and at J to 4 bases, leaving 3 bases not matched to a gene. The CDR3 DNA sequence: TGTGCCAGCAGCCCAGACAGGGGTAATGAAAAACTGTTTTTT. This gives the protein CASSPDRGNEKLFF.

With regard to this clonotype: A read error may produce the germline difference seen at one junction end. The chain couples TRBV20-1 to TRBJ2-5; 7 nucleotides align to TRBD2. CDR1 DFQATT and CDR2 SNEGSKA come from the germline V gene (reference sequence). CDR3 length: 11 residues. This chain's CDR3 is CSATGGEGNHF. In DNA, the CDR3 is TGCAGTGCTACGGGAGGCGAGGGCAATCACTTC.

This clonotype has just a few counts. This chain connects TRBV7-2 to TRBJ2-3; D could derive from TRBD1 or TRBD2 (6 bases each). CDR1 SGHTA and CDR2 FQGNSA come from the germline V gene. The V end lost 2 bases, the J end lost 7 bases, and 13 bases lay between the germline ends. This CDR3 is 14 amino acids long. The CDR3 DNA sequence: TGTGCCAGCAGCTTATCAAGTGGGGGGCATACGCAGTATTTT. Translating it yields CASSLSSGGHTQYF.